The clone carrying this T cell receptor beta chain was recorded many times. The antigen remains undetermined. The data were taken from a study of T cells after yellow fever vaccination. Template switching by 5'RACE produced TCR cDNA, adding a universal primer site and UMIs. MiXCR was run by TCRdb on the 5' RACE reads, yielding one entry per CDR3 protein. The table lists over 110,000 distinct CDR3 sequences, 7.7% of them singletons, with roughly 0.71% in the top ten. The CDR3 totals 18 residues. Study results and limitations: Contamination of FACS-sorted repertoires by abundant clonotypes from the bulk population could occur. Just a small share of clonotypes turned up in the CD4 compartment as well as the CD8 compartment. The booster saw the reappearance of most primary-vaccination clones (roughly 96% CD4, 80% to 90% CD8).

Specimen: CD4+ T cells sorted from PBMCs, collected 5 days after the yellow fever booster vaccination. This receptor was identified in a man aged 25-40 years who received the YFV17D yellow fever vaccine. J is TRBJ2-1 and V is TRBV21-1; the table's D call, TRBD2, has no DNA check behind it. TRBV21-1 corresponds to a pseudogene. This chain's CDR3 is CASSKDPASGSVYNEQFF. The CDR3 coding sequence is TGTGCCAGCAGCAAGGATCCGGCTAGCGGGAGTGTCTACAATGAGCAGTTCTTC.